The 26 T cell receptor beta chains in this list originate from one sample, sequenced in a study of T cell changes during pregnancy in multiple sclerosis (dated by TCRdb to 2018 to 2020). The library was prepared using the immunoSEQ multiplex PCR assay. Imported from immuneACCESS, the table was reduced by TCRdb to in-frame sequences with V and J called. These copies leave out some clones; in studies compared against another copy, an unresolved V gene accounts for under half, and the cause of the remainder is not known. The sample table lists about 36,000 clones, approximately 90% of them with a count of one. The ten largest clones capture over 0.5% of the sample. The sequencing here drew on CD4+ T cells from peripheral blood mononuclear cells, taken in the first trimester of pregnancy. These receptor sequences come from a female donor with multiple sclerosis, enrolled in a pregnancy study.

The chain's CDR3 is CASSPGQGFGSSYNEQFF. DNA of the CDR3: TGTGCCAGCTCACCCGGACAGGGGTTCGGGAGCTCCTACAATGAGCAGTTCTTC. The chain uses TRBV18 and TRBJ2-1; 9 bases line up with TRBD1. This CDR3 contains 18 residues. The germline gives CDR1 KGHSH, CDR2 LQKENI. Trimming took 3 bases from V and 0 from J; bases not matched to a gene: 9.

V usage is TRBV10-3 and J usage is TRBJ2-1, with D tentatively TRBD2 (6 bases). Germline assignment: CDR1 ENHRY and CDR2 SYGVKD. The CDR3 is 14 amino acids. Trimming shortened V by 3 bases and J by 2 bases, and 8 bases separated the two germline ends. CDR3 DNA: TGTGCCATCAGTGAAAGGACTACCTACAATGAGCAGTTCTTC. This translates into CAISERTTYNEQFF.

This clone turned up a few times. The chain has TRBV10-1 and TRBJ1-3; D is ambiguous. Between the trimmed V and J ends, which lost 3 bases and 0 bases, there was a span of 6 bases. Germline lookup yields CDR1 WNHNN and CDR2 SYGVQD (reference sequence). The CDR3 has 14 residues. The CDR3 protein is CASSERSSGNTIYF. As DNA, the CDR3 is TGCGCCAGCAGTGAAAGGAGCTCTGGAAACACCATATATTTT.

The chain recombines TRBV9 with TRBJ2-5; possibly TRBD2 for D (6 bases). V was clipped by 0 bases and J by 4 bases, with 16 bases between them. Germline CDR1 and CDR2: SGDLS and YYNGEE. This CDR3 spans 16 amino acids. For the CDR3, the DNA is TGTGCCAGCAGCGTAGCTGATCGCGGAGGGAGAGAGACCCAGTACTTC. Encoded protein: CASSVADRGGRETQYF.

The chain carries TRBV19 and TRBJ1-1, with 9 nucleotides matching TRBD1. This CDR3 contains 14 residues. Germline CDR1 and CDR2: LNHDA and SQIVND (reference sequence). The V segment lost 3 bases and the J segment 5 bases; nucleotides outside the gene matches: 4. CDR3 DNA: TGTGCCAGTAGTATTGGACAGGGGAGGACTGAAGCTTTCTTT. Translating it yields CASSIGQGRTEAFF.

The gene calls are TRBV6-5 and TRBJ2-1, with D possibly TRBD1 on 5 matching bases. Germline CDR1 MNHEY, CDR2 SVGAGI. The CDR3 spans 13 residues. Trimming stripped 6 bases from V and 4 bases from J, with 10 bases between. DNA of the CDR3: TGTGCCAGCAGCTCGACAGTATACAATGAGCAGTTCTTC. Its protein product is CASSSTVYNEQFF.

The chain carries TRBV28 and TRBJ1-5; D is perhaps TRBD1 (5 bases). Trimming left V 3 bases short and J 7 bases short, with 13 bases between. Germline V gene data show CDR1 as MDHEN and CDR2 as SYDVKM. The length of the CDR3 is 14 residues. CDR3 amino acids: CASSFRGGGQPQHF. The CDR3 DNA reads as TGTGCCAGCAGTTTTCGGGGGGGTGGACAGCCCCAGCATTTT.

The CDR3, as DNA: TGTGCCACCAGCCCTAGACAGCTATGGAACACCGGGGAGCTGTTTTTT. Residues: CATSPRQLWNTGELFF. The V call is TRBV15, the J call TRBJ2-2; weak D call: TRBD1 (5 bases). Trimming removed 5 bases from V and 1 base from J, with 14 bases in between. Germline loops: CDR1 LNHNV, CDR2 YYDKDF (reference sequence). The CDR3 is made up of 16 amino acids.

V and J are TRBV4-2 and TRBJ2-1; 10 positions agree with TRBD1. V trimming: 4 bases; J trimming: 3 bases; junction bases outside the gene matches: 6. The CDR3 contains 16 residues. Germline loops: CDR1 LGHNA, CDR2 YNFKEQ. The chain's CDR3 is CASSPRTGGDYNEQFF. In nucleotides, the CDR3 is TGTGCCAGCAGCCCTCGGACAGGGGGTGACTACAATGAGCAGTTCTTC.

The chain is built from TRBV19 and TRBJ2-7, with 7 bases fitting TRBD1. The length of the CDR3 is 14 residues. CDR1 is LNHDA, CDR2 SQIVND, per germline (reference sequence). With V trimmed by 5 bases and J by 2 bases, 6 bases remained unmatched. In DNA, the CDR3 is TGTGCCAGTAGTGCAACAGGGGTCCCCTACGAGCAGTACTTC. This translates into CASSATGVPYEQYF.

The chain recombines TRBV19 with TRBJ1-1; D is unresolved. Trimming removed 3 bases at V and 1 base at J, with 9 bases between. Germline V gives CDR1 LNHDA, CDR2 SQIVND (reference sequence). The CDR3 spans 14 residues. CDR3 region: CASSIETGNTEAFF. Here the CDR3 DNA reads TGTGCCAGTAGTATCGAGACGGGGAACACTGAAGCTTTCTTT.

The CDR3 is CAWNDPRPSGIYEQYF. In nucleotides, the CDR3 is TGTGCCTGGAACGACCCACGGCCTAGCGGAATTTACGAGCAGTACTTC. The chain combines TRBV30 with TRBJ2-7; TRBD2 agrees at 7 bases. The germline V gene has CDR1 GTSNPN and CDR2 SVGIG (reference sequence). V was pared by 4 bases and J by 4 bases, with 16 bases of the junction left unmatched. The CDR3 runs to 16 residues.

The chain recombines TRBV5-1 with TRBJ2-2; TRBD1 might be the D (5 bases). In germline, CDR1 is SGHRS, CDR2 YFSETQ. Trimming stripped 4 bases from V and 4 bases from J, with 14 bases between. The CDR3 is made up of 15 amino acids. CDR3 DNA: TGCGCCAGCAGCCCCCGTGGGGCCTTCACCGGGGAGCTGTTTTTT. This sequence encodes CASSPRGAFTGELFF.

This sequence joins TRBV7-8 and TRBJ2-5; 11 positions match TRBD2. CDR3 length: 17 residues. Trimming cost V 1 base and J 5 bases; bases outside gene matches: 9. Germline CDR1 and CDR2: SGHVS and FQNEAQ. The CDR3 DNA reads TGTGCCAGCAGCTTAGGGGCTAGCGGGGGGCGAGGTGAGACCCAGTACTTC. Protein product: CASSLGASGGRGETQYF.

The sample holds one count of this clone. The chain joins TRBV10-1 to TRBJ2-2; the D is unclear. The CDR3 has 14 amino acids. CDR1 WNHNN and CDR2 SYGVQD come from the germline V gene (reference sequence). V was shortened by 0 bases and J by 8 bases, with 10 bases between the two germline ends. The CDR3: CASSESVGRGELFF. The CDR3, as DNA: TGCGCCAGCAGTGAGTCAGTTGGCAGGGGGGAGCTGTTTTTT.

This chain connects TRBV19 to TRBJ2-6; D remains ambiguous. V lost 5 bases and J 1 base, leaving 6 bases between the germline ends. Germline V CDR1 and CDR2: LNHDA, SQIVND (reference sequence). CDR3 size: 14 residues. Here the CDR3 reads CASSVASGANVLTF. In DNA form, the CDR3 reads TGTGCCAGTAGTGTGGCATCTGGGGCCAACGTCCTGACTTTC.

CDR3 residues: CASSLAGGNSFIYEQYF. CDR3 nucleotide sequence: TGTGCCAGCAGCTTGGCCGGTGGAAACAGCTTCATCTACGAGCAGTACTTC. The rearrangement uses TRBV5-5 and TRBJ2-7; no clear D gene. V lost 0 bases and J 3 bases, leaving 19 bases between the germline ends. Germline CDR1 and CDR2: SGHKS and YYEKEE (reference sequence). CDR3 length: 17 amino acids.

DNA of the CDR3: TGCGCCAGCAGCCCGCAGGGGGTCCGAGCCTACGAGCAGTACTTC. Translating gives CASSPQGVRAYEQYF. This chain joins TRBV5-1 and TRBJ2-7; TRBD1 matches at 7 bases. The CDR3 runs to 15 residues. V lost 4 bases, J lost 2 bases, and 9 bases stayed unmatched. CDR1 is SGHRS, CDR2 YFSETQ, per germline.

The chain joins TRBV15 to TRBJ1-2; TRBD1 is a possible D gene (5 bases). The CDR3 spans 14 residues. Trimming pared 5 bases from V and 6 bases from J, leaving 16 bases between. Germline V CDR1 and CDR2: LNHNV, YYDKDF (reference sequence). The CDR3, as DNA: TGTGCCACCAGCTTGCTCGGAGGGGCAAATGGCTACACCTTC. Protein product: CATSLLGGANGYTF.

The chain links TRBV20-1 to TRBJ2-7, with D unresolved. CDR3 size: 10 residues. The V gene lost 6 bases and the J gene lost 5 bases, with 8 bases spanning the gap. Germline lookup yields CDR1 DFQATT and CDR2 SNEGSKA (reference sequence). The CDR3 nucleotides read TGCAGTGCGAGGAACCACGAGCAGTACTTC. This encodes CSARNHEQYF.

This rearrangement joins TRBV9 to TRBJ2-2, with a weak D call TRBD2 (5 bases). Trimming cost V 0 bases and J 2 bases, with 8 bases left between them. Germline V lookup: CDR1 SGDLS, CDR2 YYNGEE. This CDR3 has 15 residues. This CDR3 reads CASSVEAANTGELFF. CDR3 bases: TGTGCCAGCAGCGTAGAAGCGGCAAACACCGGGGAGCTGTTTTTT.

The rearrangement joins TRBV15 to TRBJ1-5; D perhaps matches TRBD1 (6 bases). This CDR3 is built from 15 residues. Germline assignment: CDR1 LNHNV and CDR2 YYDKDF (reference sequence). V was clipped by 1 base and J by 2 bases, with 9 bases between them. The CDR3: CATSRAGGGNQPQHF. DNA of the CDR3: TGTGCCACCAGCAGAGCTGGGGGCGGCAATCAGCCCCAGCATTTT.

This clone counts as medium-sized. The rearrangement links TRBV7-2 to TRBJ1-4; a weak D match, TRBD1 (5 bases). The germline V gene encodes CDR1 SGHTA and CDR2 FQGNSA. This CDR3 is built from 13 residues. V shed 4 bases and J shed 8 bases, with 11 bases lying between them. As DNA, the CDR3 is TGTGCCAGCAGCTACGGGAGGGACGAAAAACTGTTTTTT. This codes for CASSYGRDEKLFF.

J is TRBJ2-5 and V is TRBV28, with TRBD2 matching over 13 bases. V dropped 5 bases and J dropped 7; count of bases not matched to a gene: 10. Germline V CDR1 and CDR2: MDHEN, SYDVKM. The CDR3 is made up of 16 amino acids. The CDR3 DNA is TGTGCCAGCAGTCTGGCCGGGACTAGCGGGAAGGCGACCCAGTACTTC. This gives the protein CASSLAGTSGKATQYF.

The rearrangement links TRBV5-1 to TRBJ2-2, with D tentatively TRBD1 (5 bases). CDR3 length: 12 residues. V lost 4 bases and J lost 5, with 6 bases in between. The germline V gene has CDR1 SGHRS and CDR2 YFSETQ. The CDR3 nucleotides read TGCGCCAGCAGCCCAGGGACCGGGGAGCTGTTTTTT. It yields the protein CASSPGTGELFF.

V and J are TRBV9 and TRBJ1-2, with 8 bases aligning to TRBD1. V was pared by 3 bases and J by 8 bases, with 21 bases of the junction left unmatched. Germline V gives CDR1 SGDLS, CDR2 YYNGEE. The CDR3 is made up of 18 amino acids. The CDR3 coding sequence is TGTGCCAGCAGCGGGAGGGGCGGCCTAGGACAGGGCCAGCGCGGCTACACCTTC. Translating gives CASSGRGGLGQGQRGYTF.